What follows is one T cell receptor beta chain and its context. Despite likely unrecorded immune exposures, the donors were nominally healthy at the time of sampling. The data were taken from a study of cytomegalovirus exposure and HLA in healthy donors. CDR1 is GTSNPN, CDR2 SVGIG, per germline (reference sequence). The CDR3 covers 13 residues. V shed 5 bases and J 12 bases; nucleotides not matched to a gene: 9. Vbeta (60) and Jbeta (13) primers were used in the PCR. Profiled with immunoSEQ multiplex PCR; TCRdb holds only in-frame clones, not every one. The data show some 170,000 clones, roughly 74% seen once.

V usage is TRBV30 and J usage is TRBJ2-1, with 11 bases fitting TRBD2. The sequencing sample was made of PBMCs. This receptor was taken from a female donor in good health and CMV-seronegative. The CDR3 sequence is CAWGRLAGKGQFF. CDR3 bases: TGTGCCTGGGGGAGACTAGCGGGGAAGGGGCAGTTCTTC. Drawing the rest from reference TRBV30 and TRBJ2-1, the complete variable domain is SQTIHQWPATLVQPVGSPLSLECTVEGTSNPNLYWYRQAAGRGLQLLFYSVGIGQISSEVPQNLSASRPQDRQFILSSKKLLLSDSGFYLCAWGRLAGKGQFFGPGTRLTVL.